One sample yielded the 9 T cell receptor beta chains listed below, sequenced in a study of T-cell reconstitution after alpha-beta-depleted transplantation in children. Library preparation (for TCRbeta) was performed with unique molecular identifiers. TCRdb redid the calling of the PCR reads with MiXCR, one entry per CDR3 protein. The table records 600,000 to 700,000 distinct CDR3 sequences, 13% of them present only once. The sample here was PBMCs, taken before TCRalphabeta/CD19-depleted stem cell transplant. These receptors were collected from a girl aged 2 to 9 with congenital amegakaryocytic thrombocytopenia, due to receive a stem cell transplant.

J is TRBJ2-7 and V is TRBV9; 9 nucleotides match TRBD2. Germline trimming cut 0 bases from V and 1 base from J; bases unmatched to any gene: 14. The CDR3 consists of 19 residues. Germline V gene sequence: CDR1 SGDLS, CDR2 YYNGEE. The CDR3 region has the DNA TGTGCCAGCAGCGTAGCACCCAGAAAGGCGGGAGGGCCTTCCTACGAGCAGTACTTC. It translates to CASSVAPRKAGGPSYEQYF.

In its sample, this clonotype was seen many times. The CDR3 region has the DNA TGTGCCAGCAGCAAAGGCGCGAGAAATGTCTTTCAGTTCTTC. This codes for CASSKGARNVFQFF. The V call is TRBV21-1, the J call TRBJ2-1. TRBV21-1 is reported as a pseudogene. The CDR3 loop spans 14 amino acids.

The table lists this clonotype with many counts. The chain carries TRBV10-3 and TRBJ2-3; D remains ambiguous. Per germline, CDR1 ENHRY and CDR2 SYGVKD. The CDR3 is made up of 13 amino acids. Trimming removed 2 bases from V and 6 bases from J, with 9 bases in between. The chain's CDR3 is CAISEPRRDTQYF. DNA of the CDR3: TGTGCCATCAGTGAGCCGCGCCGGGATACGCAGTATTTT.

This clonotype was found a few times. The CDR3 is CASAASGTYEQYF. The CDR3 nucleotides are TGTGCCAGCGCAGCTAGCGGGACCTACGAGCAGTACTTC. J is TRBJ2-7 and V is TRBV12-3 or TRBV12-4; 9 bases are shared with TRBD2. With V trimmed by 8 bases and J by 2 bases, 4 bases remained unmatched. This CDR3 contains 13 residues.

This clonotype appeared many times. This sequence joins TRBV12-3 or TRBV12-4 and TRBJ2-1, with TRBD1 matching over 8 bases. This CDR3 has 14 amino acids. V lost 6 bases and J lost 0; bases outside the gene matches: 1. The CDR3 loop is CASRQGDSYNEQFF. The CDR3 coding sequence is TGTGCCAGCAGACAGGGGGACTCCTACAATGAGCAGTTCTTC.

This clonotype has just a few counts. This chain connects TRBV10-3 to TRBJ1-6, with 9 bases lining up with TRBD1. Germline assignment: CDR1 ENHRY and CDR2 SYGVKD. The CDR3 is 15 amino acids. J gave up 7 bases and V 3 bases, and 4 bases lay outside the gene matches. The CDR3 sequence: CAISDRQGDNSPLHF. The CDR3 bases are TGTGCCATCAGTGACAGACAGGGGGACAATTCACCCCTCCACTTT.

This clonotype was observed at least ten times. V gene TRBV5-1 combines with J gene TRBJ2-7; tentatively, D is TRBD2 (6 bases). Per germline, CDR1 SGHRS and CDR2 YFSETQ. V shed 3 bases and J shed 0 bases, with 13 bases lying between them. CDR3 size: 15 residues. CDR3 sequence (DNA): TGCGCCAGCAGCTCCTTTAGCGGCCCCTCCTACGAGCAGTACTTC. It encodes CASSSFSGPSYEQYF.

This chain joins TRBV5-1 and TRBJ2-7, with D possibly matching TRBD1 (5 bases). There are 15 residues in the CDR3. Trimming removed 1 base from V and 2 bases from J, with 13 bases in between. The germline V gene encodes CDR1 SGHRS and CDR2 YFSETQ. The CDR3 spells CASSLRVGAPYEQYF. The DNA of the CDR3 is TGCGCCAGCAGCTTGAGGGTAGGGGCACCCTACGAGCAGTACTTC. Complete variable domain (other parts from reference TRBV5-1 and TRBJ2-7): KAGVTQTPRYLIKTRGQQVTLSCSPISGHRSVSWYQQTPGQGLQFLFEYFSETQRNKGNFPGRFSGRQFSNSRSEMNVSTLELGDSALYLCASSLRVGAPYEQYFGPGTRLTVT.

At least ten counts were recorded for this clonotype. The rearrangement joins TRBV30 to TRBJ2-1; 12 positions match TRBD2. The germline V gene encodes CDR1 GTSNPN and CDR2 SVGIG (reference sequence). J lost 7 bases, V lost 0 bases, and 7 bases had no gene match. The CDR3 has 16 residues. This chain's CDR3 is CAWSVLTSGSRNEQFF. Written as DNA, the CDR3 is TGTGCCTGGAGTGTTCTGACTAGCGGGAGTCGGAATGAGCAGTTCTTC.